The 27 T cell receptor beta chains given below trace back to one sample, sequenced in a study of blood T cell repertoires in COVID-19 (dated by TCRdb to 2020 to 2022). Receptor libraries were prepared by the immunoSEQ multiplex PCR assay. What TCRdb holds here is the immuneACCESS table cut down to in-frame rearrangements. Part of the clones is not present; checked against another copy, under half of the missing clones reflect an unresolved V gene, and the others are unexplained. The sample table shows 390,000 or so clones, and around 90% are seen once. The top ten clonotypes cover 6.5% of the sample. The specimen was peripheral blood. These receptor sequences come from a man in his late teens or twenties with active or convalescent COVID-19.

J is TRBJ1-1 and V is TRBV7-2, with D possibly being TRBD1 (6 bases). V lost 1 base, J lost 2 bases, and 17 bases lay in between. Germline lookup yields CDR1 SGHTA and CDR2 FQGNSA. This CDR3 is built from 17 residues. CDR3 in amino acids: CASSLGWGGGSNTEAFF. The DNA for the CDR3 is TGTGCCAGCAGCTTAGGTTGGGGGGGCGGTTCAAACACTGAAGCTTTCTTT.

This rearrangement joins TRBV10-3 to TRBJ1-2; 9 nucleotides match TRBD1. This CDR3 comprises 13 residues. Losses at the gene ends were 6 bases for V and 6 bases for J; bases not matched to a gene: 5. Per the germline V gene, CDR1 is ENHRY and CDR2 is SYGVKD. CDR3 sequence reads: CAISVTGGDGYTF. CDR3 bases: TGTGCCATCAGCGTAACAGGGGGCGATGGCTACACCTTC.

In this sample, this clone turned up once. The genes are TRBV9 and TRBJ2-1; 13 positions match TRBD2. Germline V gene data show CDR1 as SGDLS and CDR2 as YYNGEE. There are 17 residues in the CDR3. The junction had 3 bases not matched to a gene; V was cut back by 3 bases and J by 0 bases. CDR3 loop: CASSERTSGGSYNEQFF. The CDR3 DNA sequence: TGTGCCAGCAGCGAACGGACTAGCGGGGGCTCCTACAATGAGCAGTTCTTC.

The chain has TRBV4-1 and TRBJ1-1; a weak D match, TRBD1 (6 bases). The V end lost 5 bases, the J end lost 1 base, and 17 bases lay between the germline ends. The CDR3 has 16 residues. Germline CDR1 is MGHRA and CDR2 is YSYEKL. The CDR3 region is CASSKIPGHQNTEAFF. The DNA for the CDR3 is TGCGCCAGCAGCAAAATCCCGGGACATCAGAACACTGAAGCTTTCTTT.

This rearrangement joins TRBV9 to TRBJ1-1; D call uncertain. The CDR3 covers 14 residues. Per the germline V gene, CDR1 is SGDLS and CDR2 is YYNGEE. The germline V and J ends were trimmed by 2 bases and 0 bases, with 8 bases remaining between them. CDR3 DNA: TGTGCCAGCAGCGTTGTTACATTGAACACTGAAGCTTTCTTT. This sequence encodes CASSVVTLNTEAFF. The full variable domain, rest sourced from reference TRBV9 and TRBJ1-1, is DSGVTQTPKHLITATGQRVTLRCSPRSGDLSVYWYQQSLDQGLQFLIQYYNGEERAKGNILERFSAQQFPDLHSELNLSSLELGDSALYFCASSVVTLNTEAFFGQGTRLTVV.

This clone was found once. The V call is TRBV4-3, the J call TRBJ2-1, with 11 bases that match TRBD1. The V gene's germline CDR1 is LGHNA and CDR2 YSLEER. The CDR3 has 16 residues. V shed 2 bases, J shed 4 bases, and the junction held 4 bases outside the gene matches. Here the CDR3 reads CASSQLGQGVYNEQFF. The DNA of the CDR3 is TGCGCCAGCAGCCAATTGGGACAGGGGGTATACAATGAGCAGTTCTTC.

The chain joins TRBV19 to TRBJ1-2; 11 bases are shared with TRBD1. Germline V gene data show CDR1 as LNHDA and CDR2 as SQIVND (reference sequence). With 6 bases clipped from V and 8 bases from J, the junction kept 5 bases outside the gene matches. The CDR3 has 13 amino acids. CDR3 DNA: TGTGCCAGTAGCGGACAGGGGGCGATCGGCTACACCTTC. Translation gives CASSGQGAIGYTF.

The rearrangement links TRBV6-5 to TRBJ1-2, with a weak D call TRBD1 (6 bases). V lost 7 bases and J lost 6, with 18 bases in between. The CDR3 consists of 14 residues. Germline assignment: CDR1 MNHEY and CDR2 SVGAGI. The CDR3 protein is CASTNPPGDDGYTF. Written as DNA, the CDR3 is TGTGCCAGCACCAACCCGCCAGGGGATGATGGCTACACCTTC.

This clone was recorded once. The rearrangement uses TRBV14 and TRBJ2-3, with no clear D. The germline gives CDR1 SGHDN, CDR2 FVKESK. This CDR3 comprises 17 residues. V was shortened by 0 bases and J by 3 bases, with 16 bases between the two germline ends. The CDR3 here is CASSQEPSARWTDTQYF. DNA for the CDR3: TGTGCCAGCAGCCAAGAACCTTCGGCTAGATGGACAGATACGCAGTATTTT. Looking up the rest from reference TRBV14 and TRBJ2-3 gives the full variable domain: EAGVTQFPSHSVIEKGQTVTLRCDPISGHDNLYWYRRVMGKEIKFLLHFVKESKQDESGMPNNRFLAERTGGTYSTLKVQPAELEDSGVYFCASSQEPSARWTDTQYFGPGTRLTVL.

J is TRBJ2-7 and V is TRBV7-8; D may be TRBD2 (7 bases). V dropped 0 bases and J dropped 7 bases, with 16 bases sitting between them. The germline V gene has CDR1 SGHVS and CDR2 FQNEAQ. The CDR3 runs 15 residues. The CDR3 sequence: CASSLARETGTEQYF. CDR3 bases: TGTGCCAGCAGCTTAGCGCGGGAGACAGGCACGGAGCAGTACTTC.

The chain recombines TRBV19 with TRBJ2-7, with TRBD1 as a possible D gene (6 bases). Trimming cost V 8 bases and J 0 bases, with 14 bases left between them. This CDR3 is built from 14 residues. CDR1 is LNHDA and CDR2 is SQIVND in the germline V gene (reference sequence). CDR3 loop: CASGDKGSSYEQYF. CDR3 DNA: TGTGCCAGTGGGGACAAGGGGAGCTCCTACGAGCAGTACTTC.

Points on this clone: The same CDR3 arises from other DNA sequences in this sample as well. The CDR3 DNA reads TGTGCCAGCAGCCAGGGCGGCAATCAGCCCCAGCATTTT. This sequence encodes CASSQGGNQPQHF. This chain connects TRBV3-1 (or the pseudogene TRBV3-2) to TRBJ1-5, with D hard to call. This CDR3 comprises 13 residues. V was cut by 3 bases and J by 2 bases, with 5 bases left in between. CDR1 is LGHDT and CDR2 is YNNKEL in the germline V gene (reference sequence).

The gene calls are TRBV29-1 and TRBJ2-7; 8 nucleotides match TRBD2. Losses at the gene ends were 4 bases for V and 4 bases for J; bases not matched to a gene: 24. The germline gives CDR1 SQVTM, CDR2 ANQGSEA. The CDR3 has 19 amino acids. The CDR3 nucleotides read TGCAGCGTTGTTGGTTCGGAGGGGACTACGCGGGAGGATCCGTACGAGCAGTACTTC. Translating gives CSVVGSEGTTREDPYEQYF.

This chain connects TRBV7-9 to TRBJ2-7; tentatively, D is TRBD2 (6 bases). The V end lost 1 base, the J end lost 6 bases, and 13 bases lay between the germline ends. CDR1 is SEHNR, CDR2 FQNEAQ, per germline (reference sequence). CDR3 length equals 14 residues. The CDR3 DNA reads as TGTGCCAGCAGCTTAGGTAGCGGCTTGGTCGAGCAGTACTTC. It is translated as CASSLGSGLVEQYF.

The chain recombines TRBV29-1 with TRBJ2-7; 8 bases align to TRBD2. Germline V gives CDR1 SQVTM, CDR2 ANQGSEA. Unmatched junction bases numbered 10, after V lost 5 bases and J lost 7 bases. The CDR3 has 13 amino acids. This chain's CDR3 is CSVRLANLLEQYF. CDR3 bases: TGCAGCGTTCGACTAGCGAACCTCTTGGAGCAGTACTTC.

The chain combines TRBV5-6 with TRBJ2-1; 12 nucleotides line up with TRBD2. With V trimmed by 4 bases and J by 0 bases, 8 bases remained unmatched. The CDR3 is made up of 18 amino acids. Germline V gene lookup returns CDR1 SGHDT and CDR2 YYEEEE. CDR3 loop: CASSQLAGGSHSYNEQFF. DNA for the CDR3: TGTGCCAGCAGCCAACTAGCGGGGGGATCCCACTCCTACAATGAGCAGTTCTTC.

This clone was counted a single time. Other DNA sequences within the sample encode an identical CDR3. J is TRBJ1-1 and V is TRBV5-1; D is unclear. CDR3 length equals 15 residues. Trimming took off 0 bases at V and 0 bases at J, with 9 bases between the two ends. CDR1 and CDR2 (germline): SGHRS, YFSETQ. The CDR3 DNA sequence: TGCGCCAGCAGCTTGGATGGGCAGATGAACACTGAAGCTTTCTTT. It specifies CASSLDGQMNTEAFF.

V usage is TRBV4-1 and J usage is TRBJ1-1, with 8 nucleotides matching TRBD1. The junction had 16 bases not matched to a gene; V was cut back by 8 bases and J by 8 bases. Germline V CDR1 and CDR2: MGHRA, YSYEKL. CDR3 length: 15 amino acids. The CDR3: CASLGSPGTGGEAFF. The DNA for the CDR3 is TGCGCCAGCTTAGGTTCCCCCGGGACAGGAGGAGAAGCTTTCTTT.

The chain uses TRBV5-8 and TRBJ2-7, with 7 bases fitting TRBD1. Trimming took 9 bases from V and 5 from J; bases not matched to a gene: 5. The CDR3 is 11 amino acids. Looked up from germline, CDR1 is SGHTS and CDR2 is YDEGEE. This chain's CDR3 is CATRDRDEQYF. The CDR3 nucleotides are TGTGCCACCCGAGACAGGGACGAGCAGTACTTC.

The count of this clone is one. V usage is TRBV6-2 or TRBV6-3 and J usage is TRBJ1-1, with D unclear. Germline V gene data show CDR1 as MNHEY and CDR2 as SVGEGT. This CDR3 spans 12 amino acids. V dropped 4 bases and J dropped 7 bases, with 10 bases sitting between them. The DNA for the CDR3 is TGTGCCAGCAGTTCCTACGGCGGTGAAGCTTTCTTT. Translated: CASSSYGGEAFF.

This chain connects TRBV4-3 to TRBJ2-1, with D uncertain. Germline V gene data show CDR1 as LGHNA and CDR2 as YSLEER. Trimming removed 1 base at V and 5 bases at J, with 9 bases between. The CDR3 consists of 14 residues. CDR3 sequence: CASSQARANNEQFF. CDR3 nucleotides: TGCGCCAGCAGCCAAGCTCGCGCGAACAATGAGCAGTTCTTC.

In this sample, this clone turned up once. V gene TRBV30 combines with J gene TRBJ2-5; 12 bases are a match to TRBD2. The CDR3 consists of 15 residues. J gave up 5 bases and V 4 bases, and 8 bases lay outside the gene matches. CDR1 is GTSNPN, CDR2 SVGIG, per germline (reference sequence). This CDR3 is CAWKLAGGPLETQYF. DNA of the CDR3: TGTGCCTGGAAACTAGCGGGAGGCCCCCTCGAGACCCAGTACTTC.

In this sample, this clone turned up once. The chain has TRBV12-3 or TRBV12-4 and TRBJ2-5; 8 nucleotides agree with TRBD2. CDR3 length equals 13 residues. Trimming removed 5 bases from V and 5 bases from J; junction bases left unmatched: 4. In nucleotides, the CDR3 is TGTGCCAGCAGTGCCGGGGGGGCGGAGACCCAGTACTTC. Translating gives CASSAGGAETQYF.

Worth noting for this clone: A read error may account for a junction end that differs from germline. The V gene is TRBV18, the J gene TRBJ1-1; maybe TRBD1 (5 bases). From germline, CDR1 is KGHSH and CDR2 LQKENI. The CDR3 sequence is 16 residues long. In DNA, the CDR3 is TGTGCCAGCTCTCCACGCCCGGGGGGGAAGGACACTGAAGCTTTCTTT. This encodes CASSPRPGGKDTEAFF.

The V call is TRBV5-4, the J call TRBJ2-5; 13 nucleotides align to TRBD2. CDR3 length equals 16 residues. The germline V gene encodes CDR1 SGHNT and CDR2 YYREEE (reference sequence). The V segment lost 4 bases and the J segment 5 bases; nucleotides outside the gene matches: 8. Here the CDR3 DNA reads TGTGCCAGCAGCCCTACCGGACTAGCGGGAGTGGAGACCCAGTACTTC. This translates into CASSPTGLAGVETQYF.

The CDR3 bases are TGTGCCAGTAGTTATTCACAATCGGACAGGCGAAACACTGAAGCTTTCTTT. Protein product: CASSYSQSDRRNTEAFF. V and J are TRBV19 and TRBJ1-1; 7 bases line up with TRBD1. V gave up 5 bases and J gave up 2 bases; unmatched junction bases: 14. CDR1 is LNHDA, CDR2 SQIVND, per germline (reference sequence). The CDR3 loop spans 17 amino acids.

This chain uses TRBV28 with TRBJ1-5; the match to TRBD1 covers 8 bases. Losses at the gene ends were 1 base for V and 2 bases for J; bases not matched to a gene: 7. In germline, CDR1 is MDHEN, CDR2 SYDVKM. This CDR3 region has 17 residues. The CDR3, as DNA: TGTGCCAGCAGTTTATACCCTGGACAGGGCGGCAATCAGCCCCAGCATTTT. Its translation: CASSLYPGQGGNQPQHF.